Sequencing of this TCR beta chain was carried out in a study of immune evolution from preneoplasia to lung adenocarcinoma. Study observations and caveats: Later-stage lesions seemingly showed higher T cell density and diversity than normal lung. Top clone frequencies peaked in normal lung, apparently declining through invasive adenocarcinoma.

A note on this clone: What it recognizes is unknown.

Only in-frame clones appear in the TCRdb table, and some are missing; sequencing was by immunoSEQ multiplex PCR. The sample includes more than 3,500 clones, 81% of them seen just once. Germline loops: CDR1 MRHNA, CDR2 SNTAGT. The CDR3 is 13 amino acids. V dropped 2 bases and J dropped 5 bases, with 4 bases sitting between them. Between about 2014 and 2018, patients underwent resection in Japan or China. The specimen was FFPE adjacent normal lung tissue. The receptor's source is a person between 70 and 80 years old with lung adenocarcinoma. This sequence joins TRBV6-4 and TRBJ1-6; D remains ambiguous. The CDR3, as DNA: TGTGCCAGCAGTGACAGTGATAATTCACCCCTCCACTTT. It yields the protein CASSDSDNSPLHF.